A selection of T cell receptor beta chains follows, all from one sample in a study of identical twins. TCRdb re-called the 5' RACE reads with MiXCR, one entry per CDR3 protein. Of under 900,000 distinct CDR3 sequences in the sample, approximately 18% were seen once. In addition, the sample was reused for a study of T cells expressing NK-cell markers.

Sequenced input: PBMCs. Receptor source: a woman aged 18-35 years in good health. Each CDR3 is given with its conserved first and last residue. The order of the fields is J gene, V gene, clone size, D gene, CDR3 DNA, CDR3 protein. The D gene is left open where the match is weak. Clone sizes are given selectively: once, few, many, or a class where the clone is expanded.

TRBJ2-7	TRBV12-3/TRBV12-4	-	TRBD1	TGTGCCAGCAGTCGAACAGGGGGCGCCCGGGGCGAGCAGTACTTC	CASSRTGGARGEQYF
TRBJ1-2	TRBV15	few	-	TGTTCAATCACCCCGTTAGGCTATGGCTACACCTTC	CSITPLGYGYTF
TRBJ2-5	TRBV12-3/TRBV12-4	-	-	TGTGCCAGCAGCTTAGGGGACCCCCGAGCGAGGTACTTC	CASSLGDPRARYF
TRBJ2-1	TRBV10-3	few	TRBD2	TGTGCCATCAGTGAGTCGGGGGGGAGGGCCGCTGAGCAGTTCTTC	CAISESGGRAAEQFF
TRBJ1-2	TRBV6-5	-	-	TGTGCCAGCAGTTACTCCCGGGAGAGCTATGGCTACACCTTC	CASSYSRESYGYTF
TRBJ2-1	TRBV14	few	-	TGTGCCAGCAGCCTTCCTATCGGAGGTGAGCAGTTCTTC	CASSLPIGGEQFF
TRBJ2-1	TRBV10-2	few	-	TGCGCCAGCAGTCCAGCCGAGGGTTACAATGAGCAGTTCTTC	CASSPAEGYNEQFF
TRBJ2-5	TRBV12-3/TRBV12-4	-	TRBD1	TGTGCCAGCACCTCAGACAGGGGACCCTTCGGAGAGACCCAGTACTTC	CASTSDRGPFGETQYF
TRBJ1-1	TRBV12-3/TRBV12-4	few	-	TGTGCCAGCACCATAAATTCCAGGACTGAAGCTTTCTTT	CASTINSRTEAFF
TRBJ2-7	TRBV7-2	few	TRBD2	TGTGCCAGCAGCTTAGAGCCGGGACTAGTTTTTTCCGAGCAGTACTTC	CASSLEPGLVFSEQYF
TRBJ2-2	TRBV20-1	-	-	TGCAGTGCCTCCCAGGACGGGACCCGGGCTGGTCACGGGGAGCTGTTTTTT	CSASQDGTRAGHGELFF
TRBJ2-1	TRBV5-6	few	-	TGTGCCAGCAGCTTGCGTGCATGGGTTGGGTCCTACAATGAGCAGTTCTTC	CASSLRAWVGSYNEQFF
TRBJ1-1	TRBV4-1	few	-	TGCGCCAGCAGCCACCTCAGGCAGGGATACACTGAAGCTTTCTTT	CASSHLRQGYTEAFF
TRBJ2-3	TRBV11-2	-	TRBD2	TGTGCCAGCAGCTTAAGGCCGTCGGGCGGGGGAGATACGCAGTATTTT	CASSLRPSGGGDTQYF
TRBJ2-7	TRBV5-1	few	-	TGCGCCAGCAGCTTTTCGGGCGCGGGACACGAGCAGTACTTC	CASSFSGAGHEQYF
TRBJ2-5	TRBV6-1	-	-	TGTGCCAGCAGTAGATCCGGGACAAGGGTTTCGGAGACCCAGTACTTC	CASSRSGTRVSETQYF
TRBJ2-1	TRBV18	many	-	TGTGCCAGCTCAGGGTCGATTCTGGCTGCAGCGAACGATGAGCAGTTCTTC	CASSGSILAAANDEQFF
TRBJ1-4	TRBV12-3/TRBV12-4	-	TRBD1	TGTGCCAGCAGTTTTTCGGACAGGGAAATCGGAAAACTGTTTTTT	CASSFSDREIGKLFF
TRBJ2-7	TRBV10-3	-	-	TGTGCCATCAGGGCAGGGGTGGCCTACGAGCAGTACTTC	CAIRAGVAYEQYF
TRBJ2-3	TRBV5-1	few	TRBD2	TGCGCCAGCAGCCCGGGAGGCGGGGAGGCATCAGATACGCAGTATTTT	CASSPGGGEASDTQYF
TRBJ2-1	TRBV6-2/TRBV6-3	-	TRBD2	TGTGCCACCCAGGGGGGTAGCGGGGGAAATGAGCAGTTCTTC	CATQGGSGGNEQFF
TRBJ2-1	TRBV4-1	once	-	TGCGCCAGCAGCCAAGGTTTTGGCGGAGGTGAGCAGTTCTTC	CASSQGFGGGEQFF
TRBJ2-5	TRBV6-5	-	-	TGTGCCAGCAGTTACTATGGGACCCAGTACTTC	CASSYYGTQYF
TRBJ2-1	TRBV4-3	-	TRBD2	TGCGCCAGCAGCCCCTTGACTAGCGGGAACTATGAGCAGTTCTTC	CASSPLTSGNYEQFF
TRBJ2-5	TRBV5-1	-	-	TGCGCCAGCAGCCCCCAGGCTCCCGGGGAGACCCAGTACTTC	CASSPQAPGETQYF
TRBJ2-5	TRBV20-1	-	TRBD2	TGCAGTGCTAGCGGTGGTCCAGCGGGGGGGAGGGAGACCCAGTACTTC	CSASGGPAGGRETQYF